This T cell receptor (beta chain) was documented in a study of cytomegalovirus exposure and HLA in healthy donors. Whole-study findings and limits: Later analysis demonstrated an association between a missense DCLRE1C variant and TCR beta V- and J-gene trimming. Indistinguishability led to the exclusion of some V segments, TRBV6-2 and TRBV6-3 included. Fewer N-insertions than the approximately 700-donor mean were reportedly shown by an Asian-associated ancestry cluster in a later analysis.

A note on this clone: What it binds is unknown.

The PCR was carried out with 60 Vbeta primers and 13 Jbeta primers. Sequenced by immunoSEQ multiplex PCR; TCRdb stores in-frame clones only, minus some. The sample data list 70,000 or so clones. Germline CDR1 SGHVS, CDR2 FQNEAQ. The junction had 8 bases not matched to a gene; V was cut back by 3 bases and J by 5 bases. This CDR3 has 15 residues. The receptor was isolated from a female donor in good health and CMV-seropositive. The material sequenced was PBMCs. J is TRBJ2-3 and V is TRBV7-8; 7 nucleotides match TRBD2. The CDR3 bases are TGTGCCAGCAGCTTGACCAGCGGGGCCGGAGATACGCAGTATTTT. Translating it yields CASSLTSGAGDTQYF. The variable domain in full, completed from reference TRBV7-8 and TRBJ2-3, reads GAGVSQSPRYKVAKRGQDVALRCDPISGHVSLFWYQQALGQGPEFLTYFQNEAQLDKSGLPSDRFFAERPEGSVSTLKIQRTQQEDSAVYLCASSLTSGAGDTQYFGPGTRLTVL.